This T cell receptor beta chain was profiled in a study of STAT5B mutations in CD4+ large granular lymphocyte leukemia (dated by TCRdb to 2022 to 2024). About the investigation overall: Among healthy controls, the CDR3 'QG' motif was associated with a particular HLA allele. The TCRbeta repertoires of CD4+ T-cell large granular lymphocyte leukemia patients were compared with the TCRbeta repertoires of healthy blood donors. Flow cytometry performed on FACSCanto II or FACSVerse showed that the purified fractions had more than 95% purity among lymphocytes. Here is what the overall study found, with its caveats: Main leukemic clonotypes were private to each patient, although 20% to 30% appeared at low frequency in other patients' non-leukemic repertoires. Enrichment of TRBV06-family usage was observed among the top patient clones (8/27) relative to healthy controls (2/35). CD4-sorted patient repertoires appeared more clonal than healthy CD4+ repertoires, and this difference persisted after removing the putative leukemic clones. The data were not HLA-matched, and the relatively small sample size could explain the higher clonality seen in CD4+ compared with CD8+ T-LGLL.

Counted from cysteine to phenylalanine, this CDR3 has 12 amino acids. Only the CDR3 region is kept as DNA, spanning 36 bases read in frame from base 1. CDR1 and CDR2, per the germline V gene, are KGHSH and LQKENI. The junction shows trimming of 6 bases on V and 4 bases on J, and the gene matches do not reach 2 bases of it. The table lists this clone with a few counts. Its antigen is currently not known. No much larger clone is present one base from it, and per-base qualities are unavailable. The immunoSEQ assay at survey resolution was used to sequence TCRbeta rearrangements from genomic DNA. Per the authors' processing: In the TCR sequencing data, the smallest productive clonotype frequency that could be detected was 2.59 x 10-5. Analyses included only productive TCRbeta rearrangements, meaning complete and in-frame sequences. Simpson clonality, calculated in the immunoSEQ Analyzer version 3.0, was used as the measure of sample clonality. Based on frequency, clones were grouped as very rare, small, medium, large (1-20%) or hyperexpanded (>20%). Generation probabilities were estimated with OLGA 1.2.3, V-gene circos plots were made with VDJtools, specificities were looked up in VDJdb, and CDR3 motifs were identified with GLIPH. Here the immuneACCESS table is served through TCRdb, limited to in-frame sequences with V and J called. Missing clones are a known gap in these copies; in checked studies unresolved V genes cover under half, and the rest lacks a known reason. The V and J calls and clone size are taken from that table; D and trimming were inferred from the DNA. The sample has under 25,000 clones on record, about three quarters of them singletons. The top ten constitute 0.65% of the sample.

The healthy controls were 35 or so blood donors, and the buffy coats of these donors were supplied by the Finnish Red Cross blood service. All TCR-sequenced material derived from peripheral blood: patient blood samples and healthy donor buffy coats. Peripheral blood mononuclear cells were isolated by Ficoll-Hypaque gradient centrifugation. For the healthy controls, CD4+ cells were obtained from buffy coats by magnetic purification. Genomic DNA was extracted with the Gentra Puregene Cell and Tissue kit and quantified on a Qubit 2.0 fluorometer. The rearranged segments are TRBV18 and TRBJ1-2; TRBD1 lines up with 7 middle nucleotides. This sequence was found in a human donor in good health. The sample consisted of CD4+ T cells from blood buffy coats. In nucleotides, the sequence is TGTGCCAGCTCCCGGGACAGCTATGGCTACACCTTC. Translated, this gives CASSRDSYGYTF.